A selection of T cell receptor beta chains follows, all from one sample in a study of T cells in localized non-small cell lung cancer. Profiling relied on immunoSEQ multiplex PCR, and the TCRdb table lists in-frame clones only, not all of them. The sample holds about 19,000 clones, around 83% seen once. Sequenced material: peripheral blood, taken before any cancer treatment. The receptors shown here come from a man between 40 and 69 years old with stage I lung adenocarcinoma. CDR3s include the opening cysteine and the closing phenylalanine or tryptophan. The D gene is left open where the match is weak. Clone size, where shown, is once, few, many, or a class for clones that have expanded.

-	-	TRBV6-1	TRBJ1-1	CASRRAGATEAFF	TGTGCCAGCAGGCGGGCCGGTGCCACTGAAGCTTTCTTT
-	TRBD1	TRBV7-9	TRBJ1-2	CASSLAPDRDGYTF	TGTGCCAGCAGCTTAGCTCCGGACAGGGATGGCTACACCTTC
few	-	TRBV10-3	TRBJ1-5	CAISSRVNQPQHF	TGTGCCATCAGTAGCAGGGTCAATCAGCCCCAGCATTTT
few	-	TRBV11-1	TRBJ2-7	CASSPQLGEQYF	TGTGCCAGCAGCCCACAACTAGGAGAGCAGTACTTC
once	-	TRBV10-2	TRBJ2-4	CASSPAGQANIQYF	TGCGCCAGCAGTCCCGCAGGTCAAGCGAACATTCAGTACTTC
-	-	TRBV2	TRBJ2-2	CASSAGTHLTGELFF	TGTGCCAGCAGCGCCGGGACCCACTTAACCGGGGAGCTGTTTTTT
-	-	TRBV27	TRBJ2-7	CASSPSRSYEQYF	TGTGCCAGCAGTCCCTCCAGGTCCTACGAGCAGTACTTC
-	TRBD1	TRBV7-6	TRBJ2-7	CASSLDDTDRVPYEQYF	TGTGCCAGCAGCTTAGACGACACTGACAGGGTACCCTACGAGCAGTACTTC
-	TRBD1	TRBV5-6	TRBJ2-1	CASSSPGQGHNEQFF	TGTGCCAGCAGTTCTCCGGGACAGGGGCACAATGAGCAGTTCTTC
few	-	TRBV6-6	TRBJ2-1	CAGRDGHNGEQFF	TGTGCCGGCCGGGACGGGCATAACGGTGAGCAGTTCTTC
-	TRBD1	TRBV19	TRBJ2-7	CASSARQGTSYEQYF	TGTGCCAGTAGTGCTCGACAGGGGACCTCCTACGAGCAGTACTTC
-	TRBD2	TRBV5-1	TRBJ2-7	CASSLRPTSGSSEQYF	TGCGCCAGCAGCTTGCGACCGACTAGCGGGAGCTCTGAGCAGTACTTC
-	-	TRBV7-9	TRBJ2-5	CASSPGTQYF	TGTGCCAGCAGCCCTGGCACCCAGTACTTC
-	-	TRBV10-3	TRBJ2-4	CATWAGLAKNIQYF	TGTGCCACCTGGGCGGGTCTAGCCAAAAACATTCAGTACTTC
-	-	TRBV28	TRBJ2-1	CASRASEYNEQFF	TGTGCCAGCAGGGCTAGCGAGTACAATGAGCAGTTCTTC
few	-	TRBV11-2	TRBJ2-2	CASSWGTGNTGELFF	TGTGCCAGCAGCTGGGGGACTGGGAACACCGGGGAGCTGTTTTTT
-	TRBD1	TRBV27	TRBJ2-7	CASSSYRGQIYEQYF	TGTGCCAGCAGTTCATACAGGGGTCAGATCTACGAGCAGTACTTC
-	-	TRBV28	TRBJ1-5	CASSLRQGQQPQHF	TGTGCCAGCAGTTTACGGCAGGGTCAGCAGCCCCAGCATTTT
-	-	TRBV19	TRBJ2-1	CASSIIQALYNEQFF	TGTGCCAGTAGTATTATCCAGGCGCTTTACAATGAGCAGTTCTTC
few	-	TRBV11-2	TRBJ1-2	CASSPRRGSHGYTF	TGTGCCAGCAGCCCACGTAGGGGCTCGCATGGCTACACCTTC
-	TRBD1	TRBV2	TRBJ1-1	CASSRRTGSYTEAFF	TGTGCCAGCAGCAGGAGGACAGGGAGTTATACTGAAGCTTTCTTT
-	-	TRBV4-1	TRBJ2-7	CASSQEIPSLGGSYEQYF	TGCGCCAGCAGCCAAGAAATACCCTCTCTCGGTGGTTCCTACGAGCAGTACTTC
once	TRBD1	TRBV19	TRBJ1-4	CASTEGQVSNEKLFF	TGTGCCAGTACAGAGGGACAGGTATCTAATGAAAAACTGTTTTTT
-	-	TRBV6-6	TRBJ1-3	CASSYRAGVNTIYF	TGTGCCAGCAGTTACCGGGCAGGGGTGAACACCATATATTTT
-	-	TRBV21-1	TRBJ2-7	CASSIISGQSYEQYF	TGTGCCAGCAGCATCATCTCGGGACAGAGCTACGAGCAGTACTTC
-	-	TRBV18	TRBJ2-7	CASSTRTATLPYEQYF	TGTGCCAGCTCAACTCGGACAGCGACCCTTCCCTACGAGCAGTACTTC
-	-	TRBV5-4	TRBJ2-3	CASSLERTDTQYF	TGTGCCAGCAGCTTGGAGAGGACAGATACGCAGTATTTT
-	-	TRBV28	TRBJ1-4	CASSSRAGDYEKLFF	TGTGCCAGCAGTTCCCGGGCCGGTGACTATGAAAAACTGTTTTTT
-	-	TRBV9	TRBJ1-3	CASSVRGTDISGNTIYF	TGTGCCAGCAGCGTCAGAGGGACTGACATCTCTGGAAACACCATATATTTT
-	-	TRBV6-5	TRBJ2-7	CASSYGTPNDEQYF	TGTGCCAGCAGTTACGGGACGCCAAATGACGAGCAGTACTTC
-	TRBD1	TRBV5-1	TRBJ2-7	CASSLTRTGDEQYF	TGCGCCAGCAGCTTGACTCGGACAGGGGACGAGCAGTACTTC
-	TRBD1	TRBV28	TRBJ2-3	CASRPTGTGGHSTDTQYF	TGTGCCAGCAGACCGACCGGGACAGGGGGTCACAGCACAGATACGCAGTATTTT
-	-	TRBV15	TRBJ1-1	CATSRGLLGTEAFF	TGTGCCACCAGCAGAGGGCTTTTGGGTACTGAAGCTTTCTTT
-	TRBD1	TRBV2	TRBJ2-3	CASSEQGGTDTQYF	TGTGCCAGCAGTGAACAGGGGGGCACAGATACGCAGTATTTT
-	-	TRBV7-8	TRBJ2-2	CASSFPGLSNTGELFF	TGTGCCAGCAGCTTTCCGGGACTGTCGAACACCGGGGAGCTGTTTTTT
few	TRBD2	TRBV15	TRBJ2-7	CATSRDNPAGGPWEQYF	TGTGCCACCAGCAGAGATAACCCGGCGGGAGGCCCCTGGGAGCAGTACTTC
-	TRBD1	TRBV27	TRBJ1-2	CASSLTRGVYGYTF	TGTGCCAGCAGTTTAACCAGGGGGGTTTATGGCTACACCTTC
-	-	TRBV6-1	TRBJ1-5	CASSEWGRGSNQPQHF	TGTGCCAGCAGTGAATGGGGCCGAGGGAGCAATCAGCCCCAGCATTTT
-	-	TRBV2	TRBJ2-1	CASSVGREYNEQFF	TGTGCCAGCAGTGTAGGGAGAGAATACAATGAGCAGTTCTTC
-	-	TRBV2	TRBJ2-5	CASRPSGLRETQYF	TGTGCCAGCAGACCCAGCGGCCTAAGGGAGACCCAGTACTTC
-	-	TRBV7-9	TRBJ2-2	CASSLVGSGELFF	TGTGCCAGCAGCTTAGTGGGGTCCGGGGAGCTGTTTTTT
-	-	TRBV5-1	TRBJ2-4	CASSEGIGTGGKNIQYF	TGCGCCAGCAGCGAGGGGATCGGAACAGGTGGCAAAAACATTCAGTACTTC
once	-	TRBV5-5	TRBJ1-5	CASSLDTYQPQHF	TGTGCCAGCAGCTTGGACACCTATCAGCCCCAGCATTTT
-	-	TRBV28	TRBJ1-2	CASTPDRYGYTF	TGTGCCAGCACCCCCGACAGATATGGCTACACCTTC
-	TRBD1	TRBV5-1	TRBJ1-4	CASSPRQGNEKLFF	TGCGCCAGCAGCCCAAGACAGGGGAATGAAAAACTGTTTTTT